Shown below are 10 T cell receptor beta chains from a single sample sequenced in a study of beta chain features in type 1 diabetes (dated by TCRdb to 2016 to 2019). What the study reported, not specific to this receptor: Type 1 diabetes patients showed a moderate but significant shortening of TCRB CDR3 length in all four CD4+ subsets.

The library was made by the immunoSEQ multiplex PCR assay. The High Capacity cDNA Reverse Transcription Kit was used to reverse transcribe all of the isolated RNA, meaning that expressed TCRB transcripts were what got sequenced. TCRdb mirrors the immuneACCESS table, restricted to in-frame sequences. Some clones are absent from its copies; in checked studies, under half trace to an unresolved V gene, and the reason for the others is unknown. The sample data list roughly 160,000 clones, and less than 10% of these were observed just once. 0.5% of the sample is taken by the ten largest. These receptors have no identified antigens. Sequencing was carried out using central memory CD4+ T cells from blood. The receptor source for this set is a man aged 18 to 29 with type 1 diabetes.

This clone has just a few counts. Here the CDR3 reads CAWTGQGVTEAFF. The DNA for the CDR3 is TGTGCCTGGACTGGACAGGGCGTCACTGAAGCTTTCTTT. This rearrangement joins TRBV30 to TRBJ1-1; 8 positions agree with TRBD1. Germline values: CDR1 GTSNPN, CDR2 SVGIG (reference sequence). V gave up 4 bases and J gave up 4 bases; unmatched junction bases: 5. The CDR3 totals 13 residues. Full variable domain (outside the CDR3, taken from reference TRBV30 and TRBJ1-1): SQTIHQWPATLVQPVGSPLSLECTVEGTSNPNLYWYRQAAGRGLQLLFYSVGIGQISSEVPQNLSASRPQDRQFILSSKKLLLSDSGFYLCAWTGQGVTEAFFGQGTRLTVV.

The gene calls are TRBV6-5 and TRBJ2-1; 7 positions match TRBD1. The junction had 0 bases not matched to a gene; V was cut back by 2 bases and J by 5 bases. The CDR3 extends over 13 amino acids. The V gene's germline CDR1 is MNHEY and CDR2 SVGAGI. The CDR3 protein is CASSYDRDNEQFF. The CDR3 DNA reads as TGTGCCAGCAGTTACGACAGGGACAATGAGCAGTTCTTC.

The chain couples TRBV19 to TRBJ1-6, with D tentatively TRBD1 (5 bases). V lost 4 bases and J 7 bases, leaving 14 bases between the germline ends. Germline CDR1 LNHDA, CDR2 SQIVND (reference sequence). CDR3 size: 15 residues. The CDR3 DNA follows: TGTGCCAGTAGTACGGGACCGGAGGGGAATTCACCCCTCCACTTT. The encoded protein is CASSTGPEGNSPLHF.

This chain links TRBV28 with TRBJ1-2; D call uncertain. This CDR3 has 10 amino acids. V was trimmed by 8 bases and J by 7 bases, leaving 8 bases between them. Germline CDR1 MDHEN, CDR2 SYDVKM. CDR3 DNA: TGTGCCAGCTACAGAATTGGCTACACCTTC. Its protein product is CASYRIGYTF.

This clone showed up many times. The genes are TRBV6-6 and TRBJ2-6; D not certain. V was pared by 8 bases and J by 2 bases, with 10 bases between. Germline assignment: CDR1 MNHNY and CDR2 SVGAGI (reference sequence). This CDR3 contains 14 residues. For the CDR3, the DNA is TGTGCCAGCTCTCGAGCACCTGGGGCCAACGTCCTGACTTTC. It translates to CASSRAPGANVLTF.

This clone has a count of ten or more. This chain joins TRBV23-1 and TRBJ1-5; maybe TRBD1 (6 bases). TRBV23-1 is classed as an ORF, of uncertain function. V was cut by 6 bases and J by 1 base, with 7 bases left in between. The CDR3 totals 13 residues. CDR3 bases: TGCGCCAGCAGGGGACACAGCAATCAGCCCCAGCATTTT. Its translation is CASRGHSNQPQHF.

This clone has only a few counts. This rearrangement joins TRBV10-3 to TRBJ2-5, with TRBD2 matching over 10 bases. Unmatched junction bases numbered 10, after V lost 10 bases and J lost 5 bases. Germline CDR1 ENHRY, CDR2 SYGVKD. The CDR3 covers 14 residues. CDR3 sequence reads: CATKSGRAGETQYF. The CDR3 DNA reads TGTGCCACGAAGAGCGGGAGGGCCGGGGAGACCCAGTACTTC.

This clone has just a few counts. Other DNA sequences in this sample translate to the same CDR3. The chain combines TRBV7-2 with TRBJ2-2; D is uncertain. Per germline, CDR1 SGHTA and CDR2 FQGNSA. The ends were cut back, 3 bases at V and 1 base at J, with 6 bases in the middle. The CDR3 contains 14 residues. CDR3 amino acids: CASSLSGNTGELFF. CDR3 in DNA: TGTGCCAGCAGCTTGTCCGGGAACACCGGGGAGCTGTTTTTT.

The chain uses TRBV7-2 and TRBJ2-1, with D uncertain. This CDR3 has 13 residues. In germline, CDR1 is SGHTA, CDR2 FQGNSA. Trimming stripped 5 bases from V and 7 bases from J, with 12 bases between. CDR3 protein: CASSARVANEQFF. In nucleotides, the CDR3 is TGTGCCAGCAGCGCCCGGGTCGCGAATGAGCAGTTCTTC. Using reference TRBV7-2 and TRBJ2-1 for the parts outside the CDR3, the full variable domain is GAGVSQSPSNKVTEKGKDVELRCDPISGHTALYWYRQSLGQGLEFLIYFQGNSAPDKSGLPSDRFSAERTGGSVSTLTIQRTQQEDSAVYLCASSARVANEQFFGPGTRLTVL.

The DNA for the CDR3 is TGTGCCAGCAGGACAGGGGATCGCGAAAAACTGTTTTTT. Protein sequence: CASRTGDREKLFF. The V and J genes are TRBV27 and TRBJ1-4; 8 bases are shared with TRBD1. Germline V gene sequence: CDR1 MNHEY, CDR2 SMNVEV (reference sequence). The CDR3 spans 13 residues. V lost 6 bases to trimming and J lost 8 bases; unmatched junction nucleotides: 5. The full variable domain, its missing parts supplied by reference TRBV27 and TRBJ1-4, is EAQVTQNPRYLITVTGKKLTVTCSQNMNHEYMSWYRQDPGLGLRQIYYSMNVEVTDKGDVPEGYKVSRKEKRNFPLILESPSPNQTSLYFCASRTGDREKLFFGSGTQLSVL.